The rows below give T cell receptor beta chains drawn from one sample of a study of Graves' ophthalmopathy and Graves' hyperthyroidism. TCRdb redid the calling of the multiplex PCR reads with MiXCR, one entry per CDR3 protein. The sample carries fewer than 350,000 distinct CDR3 sequences, under 20% recorded once. Sequenced input: peripheral blood. The receptors stem from an adult man with Graves' ophthalmopathy. Both conserved end residues are part of each CDR3. Fields, in order: clone size, J gene, V gene, D gene, CDR3 protein, CDR3 DNA. A D gene is named only where the DNA matches it firmly. For some rows the clone size is stated as once, few or many, or as a class when expanded; others skip it.

many	TRBJ2-6	TRBV10-3	NA	CAIEEGKPSGANVLTF	TGTGCCATAGAGGAGGGTAAGCCCTCTGGGGCCAACGTCCTGACTTTC
many	TRBJ2-7	TRBV13	TRBD1	CASRLTGQENYEQYF	TGTGCCAGCAGACTAACGGGACAGGAGAACTACGAGCAGTACTTC
many	TRBJ2-7	TRBV7-3	TRBD2	CASSQAPGLGYEQYF	TGTGCCAGCAGCCAGGCTCCGGGACTAGGCTACGAGCAGTACTTC
many	TRBJ1-1	TRBV19	NA	CASSEGGLNTEAFF	TGTGCCAGTAGTGAAGGAGGGTTGAACACTGAAGCTTTCTTT
many	TRBJ1-2	TRBV5-1	NA	CASRQATGFDYGYTF	TGCGCCAGCAGGCAAGCCACAGGGTTCGACTATGGCTACACCTTC
many	TRBJ2-5	TRBV10-3	NA	CAISADFQETQYF	TGTGCCATCAGTGCGGATTTCCAAGAGACCCAGTACTTC
NA	TRBJ2-5	TRBV6-5	NA	CASSYPGRQETQYF	TGTGCCAGCAGTTACCCGGGCCGCCAAGAGACCCAGTACTTC
many	TRBJ1-2	TRBV18	NA	CASSPQGYYGYTF	TGTGCCAGCAGCCCCCAGGGATACTATGGCTACACCTTC
many	TRBJ2-5	TRBV7-2	NA	CASSLGRAPQGQETQYF	TGTGCCAGCAGCTTAGGCAGGGCTCCGCAGGGACAAGAGACCCAGTACTTC
NA	TRBJ2-5	TRBV2	TRBD2	CASTLTGTREETQYF	TGTGCCAGCACACTCACCGGGACTAGGGAAGAGACCCAGTACTTC
many	TRBJ1-2	TRBV4-1	NA	CASSQDKTAYGYTF	TGCGCCAGCAGCCAAGATAAGACAGCCTATGGCTACACCTTC
many	TRBJ1-2	TRBV14	NA	CASSPLDTVYGYTF	TGTGCCAGCAGCCCTCTAGACACCGTCTATGGCTACACCTTC
many	TRBJ1-1	TRBV4-1	TRBD1	CASSHGQGRNTEAFF	TGCGCCAGCAGCCACGGACAGGGAAGAAACACTGAAGCTTTCTTT
few	TRBJ2-5	TRBV6-1	TRBD1	CASRDRTKVQETQYF	TGTGCCAGCCGGGACAGGACAAAGGTACAAGAGACCCAGTACTTC
NA	TRBJ2-5	TRBV15	TRBD2	CATSLAGDRETQYF	TGTGCCACCAGCCTAGCGGGAGATCGAGAGACCCAGTACTTC
many	TRBJ1-1	TRBV12-3/TRBV12-4	NA	CASSFYTEAFF	TGTGCCAGCAGTTTTTACACTGAAGCTTTCTTT
many	TRBJ1-6	TRBV7-9	NA	CASTLRLASPLHF	TGTGCCAGCACCCTCCGGCTAGCTTCACCCCTCCACTTT